The 8 T cell receptor beta chains reported below all come from one sample, sequenced in a study of response to subunit inactivated influenza vaccine (dated by TCRdb to the late 2010s). Library prep was done by RT-PCR. Sequenced on an Illumina HiSeq 2500. TCRdb's own reprocessing of the public reads used fastp at Q25 and MiXCR and kept productive beta chains. Rows merge per CDR3 protein into single entries with the most common DNA and genes. Counted in this sample were 500,000 to 750,000 distinct CDR3 sequences; about 14% of them appeared once. The top ten constitute 11% of the sample. Material: PBMCs from blood, obtained about 13 days after vaccination. The receptors were gathered from a man aged 50-59 years who received an inactivated influenza vaccine. Donor details come from another sample of the same person, matched by shared clones.

This clonotype was seen many times. The genes are TRBV4-2 and TRBJ2-1, with D perhaps being TRBD1 or TRBD2 (6 bases each). CDR3 length: 15 residues. Germline loops: CDR1 LGHNA, CDR2 YNFKEQ. V was pared by 0 bases and J by 7 bases, with 13 bases between. CDR3 protein: CASSQDPGAWNEQFF. CDR3 nucleotides: TGTGCCAGCAGCCAAGACCCGGGGGCTTGGAATGAGCAGTTCTTC.

The rearrangement links TRBV5-1 to TRBJ2-2; TRBD2 is a possible D gene (6 bases). Looked up from germline, CDR1 is SGHRS and CDR2 is YFSETQ. Trimming took off 0 bases at V and 7 bases at J, with 13 bases between the two ends. CDR3 size: 15 residues. The CDR3 loop is CASSLEGSGVGELFF. In nucleotides, the CDR3 is TGCGCCAGCAGCTTGGAGGGTAGCGGAGTCGGGGAGCTGTTTTTT.

The chain recombines TRBV15 with TRBJ2-5, with D possibly matching TRBD1 (6 bases). V dropped 5 bases and J dropped 1 base, with 17 bases sitting between them. The CDR3 has 16 amino acids. Per germline, CDR1 LNHNV and CDR2 YYDKDF (reference sequence). The CDR3 spells CATSGHRTDRQETQYF. The CDR3 DNA sequence: TGTGCCACCAGCGGACACCGGACAGACCGCCAAGAGACCCAGTACTTC.

A word on this clonotype: This clone may be a read error of a much larger clone one base away. The chain links TRBV20-1 to TRBJ2-7, with D possibly being TRBD2 (5 bases). Trimming took off 3 bases at V and 4 bases at J, with 16 bases between the two ends. This CDR3 has 14 residues. Germline loops: CDR1 DFQATT, CDR2 SNEGSKA (reference sequence). The CDR3 DNA reads as TGCAGTGCTAGGGCCAATCCCAGAGGGTACGAGCAGTACTTC. Protein product: CSARANPRGYEQYF.

The chain couples TRBV5-1 to TRBJ1-1; 7 nucleotides align to TRBD1. The CDR3 length is 15 residues. The germline CDR1 and CDR2 sequences are SGHRS and YFSETQ. J lost 8 bases, V lost 4 bases, and 14 bases had no gene match. This CDR3 is CASSLDRVGPTEAFF. CDR3 nucleotide sequence: TGCGCCAGCAGCCTAGACAGGGTAGGCCCCACCGAAGCTTTCTTT.

V is TRBV10-3 and J is TRBJ2-2; TRBD1 agrees at 9 bases. Germline CDR1 ENHRY, CDR2 SYGVKD. The CDR3 consists of 15 residues. J lost 3 bases, V lost 7 bases, and 6 bases had no gene match. CDR3 sequence (DNA): TGTGCCATCACCGGGACAGGGCCCGACACCGGGGAGCTGTTTTTT. Protein product: CAITGTGPDTGELFF.

Only a few counts were recorded for this clonotype. The chain carries TRBV20-1 and TRBJ1-4, with 7 bases fitting TRBD1. V gave up 5 bases and J gave up 2 bases; unmatched junction bases: 5. In germline, CDR1 is DFQATT, CDR2 SNEGSKA (reference sequence). The CDR3 is 14 amino acids. DNA of the CDR3: TGCAGTGCTCGGAAGACAGGGACTAATGAAAAACTGTTTTTT. Residues: CSARKTGTNEKLFF.

This clonotype has only a few counts. This chain links TRBV10-3 with TRBJ1-2, with 9 bases fitting TRBD1. CDR1 is ENHRY, CDR2 SYGVKD, per germline. This CDR3 comprises 15 residues. V shed 3 bases, J shed 4 bases, and the junction held 6 bases outside the gene matches. CDR3 in amino acids: CAISEGTGIIYGYTF. The CDR3 nucleotides are TGTGCCATCAGTGAAGGGACAGGGATAATCTATGGCTACACCTTC.